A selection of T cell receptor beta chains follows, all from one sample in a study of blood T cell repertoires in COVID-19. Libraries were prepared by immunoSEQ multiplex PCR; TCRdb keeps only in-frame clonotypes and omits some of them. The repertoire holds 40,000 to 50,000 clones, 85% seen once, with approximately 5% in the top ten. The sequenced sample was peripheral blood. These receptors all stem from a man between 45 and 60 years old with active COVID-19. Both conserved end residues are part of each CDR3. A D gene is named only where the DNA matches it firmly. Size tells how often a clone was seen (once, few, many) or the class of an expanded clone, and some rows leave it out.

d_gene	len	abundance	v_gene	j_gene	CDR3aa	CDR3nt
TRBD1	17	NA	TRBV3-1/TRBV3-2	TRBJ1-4	CASRRGGRTGRGEKLFF	TGTGCCAGCAGGCGGGGAGGTCGGACAGGGCGAGGCGAAAAACTGTTTTTT
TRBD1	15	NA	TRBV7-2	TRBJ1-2	CASLLMGGQNYGYTF	TGTGCCAGCCTATTAATGGGGGGACAGAACTATGGCTACACCTTC
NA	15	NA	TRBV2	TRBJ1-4	CASTTGGGGRGKLFF	TGTGCCAGCACTACCGGGGGAGGGGGGCGCGGAAAACTGTTTTTT
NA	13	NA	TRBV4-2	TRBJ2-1	CASSYDIYNEQFF	TGTGCCAGCAGCTACGACATTTACAATGAGCAGTTCTTC
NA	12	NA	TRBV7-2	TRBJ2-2	CASSVFRGELFF	TGTGCCAGCAGCGTGTTCCGGGGAGAGCTGTTTTTT
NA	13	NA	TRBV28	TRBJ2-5	CASSLMTVETQYF	TGTGCCAGCAGTTTAATGACAGTAGAGACCCAGTACTTC
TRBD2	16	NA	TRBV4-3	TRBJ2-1	CASSQDGGLAMSEQFF	TGCGCCAGCAGCCAAGATGGGGGACTAGCGATGTCTGAGCAGTTCTTC
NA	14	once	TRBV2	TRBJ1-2	CASSDSRGLYGYTF	TGTGCCAGCAGTGACAGCAGGGGCCTCTATGGCTACACCTTC
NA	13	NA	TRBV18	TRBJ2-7	CASSPTGGAEQYF	TGTGCCAGCTCACCCACAGGGGGGGCCGAGCAGTACTTC
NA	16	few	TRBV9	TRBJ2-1	CASSYQGQGLYNEQFF	TGTGCCAGCAGCTACCAAGGGCAGGGACTCTACAATGAGCAGTTCTTC
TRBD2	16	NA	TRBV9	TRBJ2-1	CASSVEGLAGGNEQFF	TGTGCCAGCAGCGTAGAGGGATTAGCGGGAGGAAATGAGCAGTTCTTC
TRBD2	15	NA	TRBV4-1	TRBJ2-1	CASSQPGLANNEQFF	TGCGCCAGCAGCCAACCGGGACTAGCTAACAATGAGCAGTTCTTC
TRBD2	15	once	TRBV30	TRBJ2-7	CAWGTGGKSSYEQYF	TGTGCCTGGGGAACGGGGGGTAAGAGCTCCTACGAGCAGTACTTC
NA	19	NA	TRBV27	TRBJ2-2	CASSFLREEISGNTGELFF	TGTGCCAGCAGTTTTTTGAGGGAGGAAATCTCTGGGAACACCGGGGAGCTGTTTTTT
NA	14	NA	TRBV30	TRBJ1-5	CAWSRDTSNQPQHF	TGTGCCTGGAGTAGAGACACAAGCAATCAGCCCCAGCATTTT
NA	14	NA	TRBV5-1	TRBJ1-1	CASSQGGSNTEAFF	TGCGCCAGCAGCCAAGGGGGATCGAACACTGAAGCTTTCTTT
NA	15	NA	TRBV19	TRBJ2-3	CASSTRPRETDTQYF	TGTGCCAGTAGTACCAGGCCCCGGGAGACAGATACGCAGTATTTT
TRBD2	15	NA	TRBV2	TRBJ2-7	CASSETLAVRHEQYF	TGTGCCAGCAGTGAAACACTAGCGGTTAGGCACGAGCAGTACTTC
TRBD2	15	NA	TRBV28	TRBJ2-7	CASSSLPGGAYEQYF	TGTGCCAGCAGTTCCCTCCCGGGGGGGGCCTACGAGCAGTACTTC
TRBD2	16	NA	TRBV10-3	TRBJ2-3	CAIRDTSGSLPDTQYF	TGTGCCATCAGGGACACGAGCGGGAGCCTTCCGGATACGCAGTATTTT
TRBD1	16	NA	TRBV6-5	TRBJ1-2	CASSLGQGAVVYGYTF	TGTGCCAGCAGTTTGGGACAGGGGGCGGTCGTTTATGGCTACACCTTC
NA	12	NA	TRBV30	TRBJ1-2	CAWGDTNYGYTF	TGTGCCTGGGGAGATACTAACTATGGCTACACCTTC
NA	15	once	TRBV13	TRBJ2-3	CASSLARIYPDTQYF	TGTGCCAGCAGCTTAGCCCGTATATATCCAGATACGCAGTATTTT
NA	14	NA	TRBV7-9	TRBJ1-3	CASSFSGFLNTIYF	TGTGCCAGCAGCTTCTCGGGATTCCTAAACACCATATATTTT
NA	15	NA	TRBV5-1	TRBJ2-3	CASSLGGTSTDTQYF	TGCGCCAGCAGCTTGGGCGGTACTAGCACAGATACGCAGTATTTT
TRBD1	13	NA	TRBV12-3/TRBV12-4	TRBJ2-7	CASSWGQGYEQYF	TGTGCCAGCAGTTGGGGACAGGGCTACGAGCAGTACTTC
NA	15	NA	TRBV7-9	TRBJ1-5	CASSLGENSNQPQHF	TGTGCCAGCAGCTTAGGGGAGAATAGCAATCAGCCCCAGCATTTT
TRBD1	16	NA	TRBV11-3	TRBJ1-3	CASSSGQGTPGNTIYF	TGTGCCAGCAGCTCGGGACAGGGGACTCCTGGAAACACCATATATTTT
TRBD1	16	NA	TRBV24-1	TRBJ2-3	CATSDLGRTGTDTQYF	TGTGCCACCAGTGATTTAGGGAGGACAGGGACAGATACGCAGTATTTT
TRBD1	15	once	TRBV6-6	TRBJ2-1	CASRIRDRGFNEQFF	TGTGCCAGCAGGATCCGGGACAGGGGGTTCAATGAGCAGTTCTTC
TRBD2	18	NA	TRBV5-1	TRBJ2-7	CASSFGGAGTTGGYEQYF	TGCGCCAGCAGCTTTGGCGGCGCTGGGACCACGGGGGGCTACGAGCAGTACTTC
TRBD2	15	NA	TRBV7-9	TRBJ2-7	CASSFSWGGIDEQYF	TGTGCCAGCAGCTTCTCTTGGGGGGGTATCGACGAGCAGTACTTC
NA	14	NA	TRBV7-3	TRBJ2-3	CAREVTDSTDTQYF	TGTGCCAGAGAGGTGACAGATAGCACAGATACGCAGTATTTT
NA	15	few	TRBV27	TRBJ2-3	CASSSQGRATDTQYF	TGTGCCAGCAGTTCCCAGGGCAGGGCCACAGATACGCAGTATTTT
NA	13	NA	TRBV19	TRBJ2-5	CASSIGSRDPPYF	TGTGCCAGTAGTATAGGGTCGCGGGACCCCCCGTACTTC
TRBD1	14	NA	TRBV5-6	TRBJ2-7	CASSRQGGLYEQYF	TGTGCCAGCAGCCGACAGGGTGGGTTGTACGAGCAGTACTTC
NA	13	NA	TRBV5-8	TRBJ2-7	CASSLGQRGEQYF	TGTGCCAGCAGCTTGGGCCAAAGAGGGGAGCAGTACTTC
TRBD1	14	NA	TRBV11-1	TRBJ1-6	CASSRDSYNSPLHF	TGTGCCAGCAGCCGGGACAGCTATAATTCACCCCTCCACTTT
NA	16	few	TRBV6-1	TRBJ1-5	CASSGPTDPSNQPQHF	TGTGCCAGCAGTGGACCGACAGACCCTAGCAATCAGCCCCAGCATTTT
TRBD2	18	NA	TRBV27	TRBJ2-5	CASSLALTSGGSGETQYF	TGTGCCAGCAGTTTAGCTTTGACTAGCGGGGGTTCCGGCGAGACCCAGTACTTC
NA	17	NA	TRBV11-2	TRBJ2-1	CASSLVFGGADYNEQFF	TGTGCCAGCAGCTTAGTTTTTGGGGGGGCCGATTACAATGAGCAGTTCTTC